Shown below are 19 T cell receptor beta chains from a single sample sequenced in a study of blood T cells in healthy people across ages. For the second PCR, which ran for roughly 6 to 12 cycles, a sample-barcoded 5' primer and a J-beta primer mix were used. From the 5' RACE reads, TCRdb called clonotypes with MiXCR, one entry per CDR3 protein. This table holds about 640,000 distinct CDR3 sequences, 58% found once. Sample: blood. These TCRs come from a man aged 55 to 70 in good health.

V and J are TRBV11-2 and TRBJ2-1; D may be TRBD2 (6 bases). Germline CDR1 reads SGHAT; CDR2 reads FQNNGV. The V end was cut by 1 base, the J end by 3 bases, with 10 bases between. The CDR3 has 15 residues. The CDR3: CASSLAGLNYNEQFF. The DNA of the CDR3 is TGTGCCAGCAGCTTAGCGGGACTTAACTACAATGAGCAGTTCTTC.

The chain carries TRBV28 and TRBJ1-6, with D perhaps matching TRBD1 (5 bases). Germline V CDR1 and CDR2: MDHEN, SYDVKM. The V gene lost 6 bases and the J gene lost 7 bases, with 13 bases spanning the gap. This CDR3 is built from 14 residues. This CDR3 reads CASSTGGKNSPLHF. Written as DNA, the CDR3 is TGTGCCAGCAGCACGGGGGGGAAAAATTCACCCCTCCACTTT.

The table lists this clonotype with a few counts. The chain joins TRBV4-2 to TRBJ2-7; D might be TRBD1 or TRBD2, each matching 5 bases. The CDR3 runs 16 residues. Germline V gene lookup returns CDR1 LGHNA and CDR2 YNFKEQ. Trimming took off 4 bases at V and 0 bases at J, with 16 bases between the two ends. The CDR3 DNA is TGTGCCAGCAGCCGAGGACCCGGGACGGACTCCTACGAGCAGTACTTC. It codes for CASSRGPGTDSYEQYF.

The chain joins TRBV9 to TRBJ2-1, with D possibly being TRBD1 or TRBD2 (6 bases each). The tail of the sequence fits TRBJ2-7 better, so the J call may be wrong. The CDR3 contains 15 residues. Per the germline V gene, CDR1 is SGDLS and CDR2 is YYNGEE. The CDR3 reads CASSVRGGPYNEQYF. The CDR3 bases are TGTGCCAGCAGCGTACGAGGGGGGCCCTACAATGAGCAGTACTTC.

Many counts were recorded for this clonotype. CDR3 nucleotides: TGTGCCAGCAGCTCCAGGACTAGCGGGGGCCTTGGGGCCTACAATGAGCAGTTCTTC. Translating gives CASSSRTSGGLGAYNEQFF. The genes are TRBV7-9 and TRBJ2-1; 13 nucleotides agree with TRBD2. From germline, CDR1 is SEHNR and CDR2 FQNEAQ (reference sequence). This CDR3 region has 19 residues. Losses at the gene ends were 4 bases for V and 2 bases for J; bases not matched to a gene: 11.

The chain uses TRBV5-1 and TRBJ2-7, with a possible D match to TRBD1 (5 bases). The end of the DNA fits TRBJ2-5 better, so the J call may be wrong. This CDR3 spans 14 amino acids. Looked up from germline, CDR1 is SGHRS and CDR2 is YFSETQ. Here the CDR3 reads CASKEGRVDGTQYF. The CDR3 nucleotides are TGCGCCAGCAAAGAAGGCAGGGTCGATGGGACCCAGTACTTC.

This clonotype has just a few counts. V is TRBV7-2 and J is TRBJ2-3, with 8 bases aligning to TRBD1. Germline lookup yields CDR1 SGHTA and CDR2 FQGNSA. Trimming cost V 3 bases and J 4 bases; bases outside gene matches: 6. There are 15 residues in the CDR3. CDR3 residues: CASSFYRGKADTQYF. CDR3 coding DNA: TGTGCCAGCAGCTTCTACAGGGGGAAGGCAGATACGCAGTATTTT. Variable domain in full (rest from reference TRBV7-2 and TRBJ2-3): GAGVSQSPSNKVTEKGKDVELRCDPISGHTALYWYRQSLGQGLEFLIYFQGNSAPDKSGLPSDRFSAERTGGSVSTLTIQRTQQEDSAVYLCASSFYRGKADTQYFGPGTRLTVL.

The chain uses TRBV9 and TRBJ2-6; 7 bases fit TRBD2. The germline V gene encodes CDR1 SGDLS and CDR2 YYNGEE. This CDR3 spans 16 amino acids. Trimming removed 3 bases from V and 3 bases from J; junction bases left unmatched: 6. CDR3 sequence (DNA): TGTGCCAGCAGCGACCCCGGGGGGTTTGGGGCCAACGTCCTGACTTTC. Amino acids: CASSDPGGFGANVLTF.

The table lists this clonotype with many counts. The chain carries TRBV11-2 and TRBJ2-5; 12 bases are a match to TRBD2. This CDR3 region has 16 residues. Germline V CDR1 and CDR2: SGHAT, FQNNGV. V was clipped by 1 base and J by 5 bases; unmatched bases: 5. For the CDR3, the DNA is TGTGCCAGCAGCTTAGGGGGGACTAGCGGGCGGGAGACCCAGTACTTC. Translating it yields CASSLGGTSGRETQYF.

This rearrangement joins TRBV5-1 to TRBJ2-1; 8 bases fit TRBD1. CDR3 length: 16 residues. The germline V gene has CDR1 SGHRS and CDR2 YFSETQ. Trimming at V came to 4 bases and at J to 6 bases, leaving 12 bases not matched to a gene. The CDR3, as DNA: TGCGCCAGCAGCCGGAGGACAGGGACTCCCACCAATGAGCAGTTCTTC. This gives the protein CASSRRTGTPTNEQFF.

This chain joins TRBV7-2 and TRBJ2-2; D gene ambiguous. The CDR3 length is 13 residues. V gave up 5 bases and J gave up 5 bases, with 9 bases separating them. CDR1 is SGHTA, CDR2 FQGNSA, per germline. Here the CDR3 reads CASSPSLTGELFF. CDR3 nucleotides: TGTGCCAGCAGCCCGTCCCTAACCGGGGAGCTGTTTTTT.

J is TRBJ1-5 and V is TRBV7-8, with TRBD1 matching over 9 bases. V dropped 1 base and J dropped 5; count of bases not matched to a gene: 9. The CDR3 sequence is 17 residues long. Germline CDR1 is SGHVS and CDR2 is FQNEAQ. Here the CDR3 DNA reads TGTGCCAGCAGCTTAGGCGTTGGGGGACAGGGCTATCAGCCCCAGCATTTT. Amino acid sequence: CASSLGVGGQGYQPQHF.

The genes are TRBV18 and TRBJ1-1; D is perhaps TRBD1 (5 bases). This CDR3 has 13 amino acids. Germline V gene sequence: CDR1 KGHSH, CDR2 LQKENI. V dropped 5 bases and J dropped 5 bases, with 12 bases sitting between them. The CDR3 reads CASSAGTGTEAFF. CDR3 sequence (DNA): TGTGCCAGCTCAGCGGGGACGGGGACTGAAGCTTTCTTT.

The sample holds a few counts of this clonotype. This CDR3 is CSAPGSANYGYTF. The CDR3 DNA sequence: TGCAGTGCCCCGGGCTCGGCTAACTATGGCTACACCTTC. The rearrangement uses TRBV20-1 and TRBJ1-2; D gene unclear. This CDR3 is built from 13 residues. Trimming shortened V by 6 bases and J by 0 bases, and 11 bases separated the two germline ends. The germline gives CDR1 DFQATT, CDR2 SNEGSKA (reference sequence).

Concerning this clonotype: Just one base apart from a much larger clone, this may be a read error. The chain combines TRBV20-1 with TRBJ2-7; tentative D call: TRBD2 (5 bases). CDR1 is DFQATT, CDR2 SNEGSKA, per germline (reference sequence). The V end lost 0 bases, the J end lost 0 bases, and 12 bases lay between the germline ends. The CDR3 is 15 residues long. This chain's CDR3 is CSARDHNDYSYEQYF. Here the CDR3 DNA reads TGCAGTGCTAGAGATCACAACGACTACTCCTACGAGCAGTACTTC.

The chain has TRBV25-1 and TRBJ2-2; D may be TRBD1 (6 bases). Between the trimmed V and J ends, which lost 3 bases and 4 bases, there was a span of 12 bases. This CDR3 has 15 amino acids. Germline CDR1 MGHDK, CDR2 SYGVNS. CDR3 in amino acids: CASSEAGTSTGELFF. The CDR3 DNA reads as TGTGCCAGCAGTGAGGCCGGGACATCCACCGGGGAGCTGTTTTTT.

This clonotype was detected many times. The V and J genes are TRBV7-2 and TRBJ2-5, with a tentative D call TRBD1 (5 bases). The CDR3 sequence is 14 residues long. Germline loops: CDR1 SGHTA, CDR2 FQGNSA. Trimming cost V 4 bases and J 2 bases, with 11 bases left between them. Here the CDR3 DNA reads TGTGCCAGCAGCTGGGGTGGGGCTCAAGAGACCCAGTACTTC. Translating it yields CASSWGGAQETQYF. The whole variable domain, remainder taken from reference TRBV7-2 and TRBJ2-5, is GAGVSQSPSNKVTEKGKDVELRCDPISGHTALYWYRQSLGQGLEFLIYFQGNSAPDKSGLPSDRFSAERTGGSVSTLTIQRTQQEDSAVYLCASSWGGAQETQYFGPGTRLLVL.

CDR3 nucleotides: TGCGCCAGCAGCTTCGCGTTCGCTAGCACAGATACGCAGTATTTT. Amino acids: CASSFAFASTDTQYF. This sequence joins TRBV5-1 and TRBJ2-3; unclear D gene. Germline V CDR1 and CDR2: SGHRS, YFSETQ. The CDR3 loop spans 15 amino acids. V dropped 2 bases and J dropped 0 bases, with 10 bases sitting between them.

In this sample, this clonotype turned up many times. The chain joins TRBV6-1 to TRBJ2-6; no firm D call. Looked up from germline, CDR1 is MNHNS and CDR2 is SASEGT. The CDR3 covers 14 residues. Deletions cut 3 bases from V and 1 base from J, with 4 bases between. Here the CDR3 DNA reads TGTGCCAGCAGTGAGGTGTCTGGGGCCAACGTCCTGACTTTC. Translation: CASSEVSGANVLTF.